The following is a T cell receptor beta chain sequence with its context. What it binds is unknown. Per germline, CDR1 SEHNR and CDR2 FQNEAQ (reference sequence). The CDR3 extends over 14 amino acids. The ends lost 1 base at V and 9 bases at J; junction bases unmatched: 3. The data stem from a study of graft-versus-host responses after intestinal transplantation. Study background: Induction using anti-thymocyte globulin, followed by tacrolimus and steroids for approximately 3 years, was given to all recipients. Study-level results: Analysis identified GvH clones in recipient marrow, with some appearing first in ileum or blood. Early post-transplant HvG declines tracked with peak circulating GvH clone levels. Graft-donor T cell macrochimerism coincided with high graft-versus-host to host-versus-graft clonal ratios in allografts.

Method: immunoSEQ multiplex PCR; TCRdb's copy keeps in-frame clones and lacks some. The sample lists about 97,000 clones; 80% to 95% were seen once. Specimen: PBMCs, collected roughly 68 weeks after intestinal transplant. The rearrangement uses TRBV7-9 and TRBJ1-6; 7 bases are shared with TRBD1. This clonotype originated in a human patient who received an intestinal transplant, so some T cells may come from the graft donor. The chain's CDR3 is CASSLGQGVSPLHF. CDR3 in DNA: TGTGCCAGCAGCTTAGGGCAGGGGGTTTCACCCCTCCACTTT.